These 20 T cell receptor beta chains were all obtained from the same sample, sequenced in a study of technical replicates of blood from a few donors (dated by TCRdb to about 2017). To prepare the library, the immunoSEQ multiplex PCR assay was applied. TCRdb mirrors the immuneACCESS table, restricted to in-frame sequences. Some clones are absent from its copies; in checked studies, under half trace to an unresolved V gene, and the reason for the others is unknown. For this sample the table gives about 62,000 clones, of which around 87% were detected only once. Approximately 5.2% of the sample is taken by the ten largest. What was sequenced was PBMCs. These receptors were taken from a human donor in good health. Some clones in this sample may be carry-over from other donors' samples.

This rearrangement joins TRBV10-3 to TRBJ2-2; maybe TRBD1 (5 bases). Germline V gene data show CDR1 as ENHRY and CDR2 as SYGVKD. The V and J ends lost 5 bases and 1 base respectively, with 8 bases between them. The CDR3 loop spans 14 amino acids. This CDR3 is CAISQGGNTGELFF. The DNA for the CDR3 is TGTGCCATCAGTCAGGGTGGGAACACCGGGGAGCTGTTTTTT.

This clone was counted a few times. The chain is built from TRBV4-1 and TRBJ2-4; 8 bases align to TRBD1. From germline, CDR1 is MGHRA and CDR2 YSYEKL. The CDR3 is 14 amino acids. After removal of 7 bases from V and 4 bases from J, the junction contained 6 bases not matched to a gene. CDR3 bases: TGCGCCAGCACCACCACAGGGGGGAAAAACATTCAGTACTTC. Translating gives CASTTTGGKNIQYF.

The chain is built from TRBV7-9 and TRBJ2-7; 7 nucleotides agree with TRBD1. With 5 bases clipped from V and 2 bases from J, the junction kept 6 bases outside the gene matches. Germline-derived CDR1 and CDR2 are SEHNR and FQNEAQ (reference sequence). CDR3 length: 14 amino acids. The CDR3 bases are TGTGCCAGCAGCCGTAGGGACAGCCCCTACGAGCAGTACTTC. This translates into CASSRRDSPYEQYF.

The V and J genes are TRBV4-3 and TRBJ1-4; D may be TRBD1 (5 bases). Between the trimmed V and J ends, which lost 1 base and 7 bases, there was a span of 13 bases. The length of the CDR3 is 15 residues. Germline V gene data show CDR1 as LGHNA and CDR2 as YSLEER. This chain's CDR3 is CASSQGYQGGEKLFF. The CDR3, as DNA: TGCGCCAGCAGCCAAGGTTATCAGGGAGGTGAAAAACTGTTTTTT.

The CDR3 protein is CASSPEIRGEQYF. Here the CDR3 DNA reads TGTGCCAGCAGCCCAGAGATCAGGGGCGAGCAGTACTTC. V usage is TRBV7-6 and J usage is TRBJ2-7, with D possibly matching TRBD1 (6 bases). The CDR3 is made up of 13 amino acids. Deletions cut 5 bases from V and 6 bases from J, with 14 bases between. Germline assignment: CDR1 SGHVS and CDR2 FNYEAQ.

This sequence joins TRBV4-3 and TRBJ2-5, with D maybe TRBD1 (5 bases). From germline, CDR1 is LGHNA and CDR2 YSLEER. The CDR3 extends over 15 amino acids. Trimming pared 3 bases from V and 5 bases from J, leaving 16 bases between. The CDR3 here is CASSQSPRVQETQYF. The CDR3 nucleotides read TGCGCCAGCAGCCAGTCGCCCAGGGTACAGGAGACCCAGTACTTC.

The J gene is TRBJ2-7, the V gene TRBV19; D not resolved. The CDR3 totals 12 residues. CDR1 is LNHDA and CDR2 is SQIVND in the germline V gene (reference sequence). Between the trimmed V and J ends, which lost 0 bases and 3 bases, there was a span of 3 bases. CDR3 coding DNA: TGTGCCAGTAGTATAGACGGCTACGAGCAGTACTTC. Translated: CASSIDGYEQYF. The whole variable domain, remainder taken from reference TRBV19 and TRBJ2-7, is DGGITQSPKYLFRKEGQNVTLSCEQNLNHDAMYWYRQDPGQGLRLIYYSQIVNDFQKGDIAEGYSVSREKKESFPLTVTSAQKNPTAFYLCASSIDGYEQYFGPGTRLTVT.

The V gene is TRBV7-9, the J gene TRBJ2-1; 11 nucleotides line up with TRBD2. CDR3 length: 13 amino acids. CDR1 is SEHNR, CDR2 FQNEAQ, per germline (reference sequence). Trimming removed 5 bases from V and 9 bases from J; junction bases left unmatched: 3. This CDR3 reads CASSDSGRVEQFF. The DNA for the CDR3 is TGTGCCAGCAGCGATAGCGGGAGGGTTGAGCAGTTCTTC.

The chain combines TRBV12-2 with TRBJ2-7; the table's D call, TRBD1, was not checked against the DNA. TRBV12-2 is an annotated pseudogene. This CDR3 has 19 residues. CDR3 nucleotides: TGTGCAAGTCGTAGCCCCGGGACAGGGTTGCCCGGGATGGCCTACGAGCAGTACTTC. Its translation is CASRSPGTGLPGMAYEQYF.

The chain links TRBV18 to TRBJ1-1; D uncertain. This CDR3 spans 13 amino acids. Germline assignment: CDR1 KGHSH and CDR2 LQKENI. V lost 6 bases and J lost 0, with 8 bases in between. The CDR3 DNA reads TGTGCCAGCTCCAAAGAGATGAACACTGAAGCTTTCTTT. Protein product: CASSKEMNTEAFF.

The CDR3 sequence is CASSDRDRGRYEQYF. DNA for the CDR3: TGTGCCAGCAGTGACCGGGACAGGGGGCGTTACGAGCAGTACTTC. This chain uses TRBV6-1 with TRBJ2-7; 12 bases match TRBD1. Trimming removed 3 bases from V and 4 bases from J; junction bases left unmatched: 4. The V gene's germline CDR1 is MNHNS and CDR2 SASEGT. CDR3 length: 15 amino acids.

CDR3 sequence reads: CASSFSYFPEKLFF. The CDR3 coding sequence is TGTGCCAGCAGTTTTAGTTATTTCCCGGAAAAACTGTTTTTT. The rearrangement uses TRBV27 and TRBJ1-4; D not resolved. Germline CDR1 and CDR2: MNHEY and SMNVEV (reference sequence). This CDR3 is 14 amino acids long. Trimming pared 3 bases from V and 8 bases from J, leaving 13 bases between.

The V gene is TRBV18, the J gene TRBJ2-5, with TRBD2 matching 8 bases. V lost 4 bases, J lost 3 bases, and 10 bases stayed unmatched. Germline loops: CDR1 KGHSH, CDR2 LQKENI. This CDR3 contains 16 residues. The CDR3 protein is CASSRGRRGAEETQYF. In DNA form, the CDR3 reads TGTGCCAGCTCACGAGGGCGGCGGGGGGCGGAAGAGACCCAGTACTTC.

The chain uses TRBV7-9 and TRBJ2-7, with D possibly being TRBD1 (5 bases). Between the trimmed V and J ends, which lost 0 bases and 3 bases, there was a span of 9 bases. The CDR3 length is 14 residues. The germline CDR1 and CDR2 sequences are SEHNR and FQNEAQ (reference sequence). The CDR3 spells CASSLAGADYEQYF. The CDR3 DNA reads TGTGCCAGCAGCTTAGCAGGGGCCGACTACGAGCAGTACTTC.

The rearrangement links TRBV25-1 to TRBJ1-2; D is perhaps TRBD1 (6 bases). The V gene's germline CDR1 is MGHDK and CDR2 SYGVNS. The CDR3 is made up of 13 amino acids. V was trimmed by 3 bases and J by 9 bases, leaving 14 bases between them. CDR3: CASSEGTPISYTF. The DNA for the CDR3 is TGTGCCAGCAGTGAGGGGACACCTATCAGCTACACCTTC.

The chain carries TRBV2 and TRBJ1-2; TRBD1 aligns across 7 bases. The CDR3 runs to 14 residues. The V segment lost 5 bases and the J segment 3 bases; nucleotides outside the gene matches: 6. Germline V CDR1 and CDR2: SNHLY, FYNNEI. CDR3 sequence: CASSRQGGYYGYTF. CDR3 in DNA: TGTGCCAGCAGTAGACAGGGAGGTTACTATGGCTACACCTTC. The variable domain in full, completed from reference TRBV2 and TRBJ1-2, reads EPEVTQTPSHQVTQMGQEVILRCVPISNHLYFYWYRQILGQKVEFLVSFYNNEISEKSEIFDDQFSVERPDGSNFTLKIRSTKLEDSAMYFCASSRQGGYYGYTFGSGTRLTVV.

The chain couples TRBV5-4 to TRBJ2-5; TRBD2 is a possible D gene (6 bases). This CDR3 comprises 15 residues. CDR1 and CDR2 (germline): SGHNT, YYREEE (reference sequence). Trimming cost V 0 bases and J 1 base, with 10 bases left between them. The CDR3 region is CASSLGGASQETQYF. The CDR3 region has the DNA TGTGCCAGCAGCTTGGGCGGGGCCTCCCAAGAGACCCAGTACTTC.

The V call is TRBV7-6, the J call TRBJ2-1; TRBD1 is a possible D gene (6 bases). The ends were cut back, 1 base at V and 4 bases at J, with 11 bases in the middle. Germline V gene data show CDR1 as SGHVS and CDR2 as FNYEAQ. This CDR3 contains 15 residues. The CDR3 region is CASSLDRAQYNEQFF. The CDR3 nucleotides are TGTGCCAGCAGCTTAGACAGGGCGCAGTACAATGAGCAGTTCTTC.

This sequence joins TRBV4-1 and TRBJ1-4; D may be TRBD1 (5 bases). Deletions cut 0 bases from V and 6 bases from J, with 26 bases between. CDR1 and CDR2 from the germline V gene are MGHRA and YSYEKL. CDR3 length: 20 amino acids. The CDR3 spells CASSQDSSGLASGEHEKLFF. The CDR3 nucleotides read TGCGCCAGCAGCCAAGATTCATCGGGACTAGCGAGCGGGGAGCATGAAAAACTGTTTTTT.

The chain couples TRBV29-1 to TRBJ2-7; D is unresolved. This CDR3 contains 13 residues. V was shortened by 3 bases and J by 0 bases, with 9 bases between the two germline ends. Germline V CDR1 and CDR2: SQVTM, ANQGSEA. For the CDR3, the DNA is TGCAGCGTTGAGGCAGGCTACTCCTACGAGCAGTACTTC. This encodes CSVEAGYSYEQYF.